The rows below give T cell receptor beta chains drawn from one sample of a study of Tregs in tolerant kidney transplant recipients. Their target antigens are unknown. Repertoires were generated with immunoSEQ multiplex PCR, while TCRdb's copy carries only in-frame clones and drops some. This table holds 35,000 to 50,000 clones, roughly 96% found once. Sample: Tregs from blood cultured with allogeneic cells. The receptors were gathered from a human donor in good health. The CDR3 runs from the conserved cysteine through the conserved F or W. A D gene is named only where the DNA matches it firmly. A row's size may be missing; if present it is once, few, many or a size class.

>TRBJ1-4|15|.|.|TRBV6-1
TGTGCCAGCAGCCCTACAGGGAACATAAATGAAAAACTGTTTTTT
CASSPTGNINEKLFF
>TRBJ1-1|16|.|.|TRBV6-4
TGTGCCAGCAGATCGGCCCCTTTAGCCATGAACACTGAAGCTTTCTTT
CASRSAPLAMNTEAFF
>TRBJ1-1|15|.|TRBD1|TRBV7-9
TGTGCCAGCAGCTGGGGGGACAGCTCAAACACTGAAGCTTTCTTT
CASSWGDSSNTEAFF
>TRBJ2-2|14|.|.|TRBV14
TGTGCCAGCAGCGGAACAGGAGGCACCGGGGAGCTGTTTTTT
CASSGTGGTGELFF
>TRBJ2-3|14|.|.|TRBV2
TGTGCCAGCAGTCGTCTAGCCTACACAGATACGCAGTATTTT
CASSRLAYTDTQYF
>TRBJ1-5|15|.|.|TRBV15
TGTGCCACCAGCAGAGAGGCTTACGGCAATCAGCCCCAGCATTTT
CATSREAYGNQPQHF
>TRBJ1-1|15|once|TRBD1|TRBV6-6
TGTGCCAGCCGCTCGGGACAGCAAATGAACACTGAAGCTTTCTTT
CASRSGQQMNTEAFF
>TRBJ1-5|14|.|.|TRBV9
TGTGCCAGCAGCGTAGATCTGGGCAATCAGCCCCAGCATTTT
CASSVDLGNQPQHF
>TRBJ1-1|14|.|TRBD1|TRBV7-8
TGTGCCAGCAGCCAAACTGACAGGGTAGGTGAAGCTTTCTTT
CASSQTDRVGEAFF
>TRBJ2-7|13|.|.|TRBV11-3
TGTGCCAGCAGCCCCCCGGGCTCCTACGAGCAGTACTTC
CASSPPGSYEQYF
>TRBJ2-1|14|once|TRBD2|TRBV2
TGTGCCAGCACCCAACTAGCGGGAGAGGGTGAGCAGTTCTTC
CASTQLAGEGEQFF
>TRBJ1-2|14|.|TRBD1|TRBV2
TGTGCCAGCAGGAGACAGGGACTTGAGTATGGCTACACCTTC
CASRRQGLEYGYTF
>TRBJ2-2|19|once|TRBD2|TRBV7-3
TGTGCCAGCAGCTTAACAAAGATTAGCGGGATCACGAACACCGGGGAGCTGTTTTTT
CASSLTKISGITNTGELFF
>TRBJ2-3|16|.|TRBD2|TRBV11-2
TGTGCCAGCAGCTTAGACCGGACTAGCGGGGGTGGTACGCAGTATTTT
CASSLDRTSGGGTQYF
>TRBJ1-5|15|.|TRBD1|TRBV19
TGTGCCAGTAGTATCCTACAGGGGCACAATCAGCCCCAGCATTTT
CASSILQGHNQPQHF
>TRBJ2-4|16|.|TRBD1|TRBV5-1
TGCGCCAGCAGCTTGGGCGGACAGGGCCCATGGGACATTCAGTACTTC
CASSLGGQGPWDIQYF
>TRBJ2-7|14|.|TRBD1|TRBV19
TGTGCCAGTAGAGACCTGGGACAGGGACTCGAGCAGTACTTC
CASRDLGQGLEQYF
>TRBJ1-2|12|.|.|TRBV5-5
TGTGCCAGCAGTCGCCCGGGGGGCGGCTACACCTTC
CASSRPGGGYTF
>TRBJ2-7|14|.|.|TRBV5-1
TGCGCCAGCAGCTTGGGCGGCATCACATACGAGCAGTACTTC
CASSLGGITYEQYF
>TRBJ2-5|12|.|TRBD1|TRBV6-1
TGTGCCACGGCGAGGGGGCTGGAGACCCAGTACTTC
CATARGLETQYF
>TRBJ2-7|19|.|.|TRBV18
TGTGCCAGCTCACCACGGGATGGGGGACTTCCCGGACCCCAATACGAGCAGTACTTC
CASSPRDGGLPGPQYEQYF
>TRBJ2-2|14|few|TRBD1|TRBV7-9
TGTGCCAGGACAGGGGATACGAACACCGGGGAGCTGTTTTTT
CARTGDTNTGELFF
>TRBJ1-4|13|.|.|TRBV2
TGTGCCAGCAGGGCGGCAGCTAATGAAAAACTGTTTTTT
CASRAAANEKLFF
>TRBJ1-2|15|once|TRBD1|TRBV19
TGTGCCAGTAGTGTTACAGGGGGCGCGGACTATGGCTACACCTTC
CASSVTGGADYGYTF
>TRBJ1-3|15|.|TRBD1|TRBV6-5
TGTGCCAGCAGCCCCTGGACAGGCTCTGGAAACACCATATATTTT
CASSPWTGSGNTIYF